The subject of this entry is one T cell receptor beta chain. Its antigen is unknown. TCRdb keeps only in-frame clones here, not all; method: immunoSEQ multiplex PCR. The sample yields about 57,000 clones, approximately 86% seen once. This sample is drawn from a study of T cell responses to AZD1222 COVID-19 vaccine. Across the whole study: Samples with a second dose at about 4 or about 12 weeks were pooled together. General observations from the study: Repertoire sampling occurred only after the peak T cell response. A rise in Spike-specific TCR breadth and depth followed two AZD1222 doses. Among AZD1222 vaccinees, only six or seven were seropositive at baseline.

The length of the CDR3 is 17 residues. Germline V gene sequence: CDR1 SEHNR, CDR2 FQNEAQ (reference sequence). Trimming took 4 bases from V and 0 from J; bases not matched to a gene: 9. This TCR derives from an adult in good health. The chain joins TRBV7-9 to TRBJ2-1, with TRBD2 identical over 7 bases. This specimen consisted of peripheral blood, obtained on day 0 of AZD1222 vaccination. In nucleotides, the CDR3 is TGTGCCAGCAGCTCACGGAAGGGCGGGAGCTCCTACAATGAGCAGTTCTTC. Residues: CASSSRKGGSSYNEQFF.